The 11 T cell receptor beta chains given below trace back to one sample, sequenced in a study of blood T cell repertoires in COVID-19. The data were produced by immunoSEQ multiplex PCR, yet TCRdb's version contains in-frame clones alone and is incomplete. This sample has approximately 120,000 clones, with roughly 87% found just once. Input material: peripheral blood. The origin of the receptors is a man older than 75 with active or convalescent COVID-19.

This chain links TRBV4-1 with TRBJ1-1, with TRBD1 identical over 7 bases. V shed 0 bases and J 9 bases; nucleotides not matched to a gene: 22. Germline lookup yields CDR1 MGHRA and CDR2 YSYEKL. The CDR3 is 19 amino acids. CDR3 sequence (DNA): TGCGCCAGCAGCCAAGACCCTCCCACAAGGACAGGACCTAATAACCAAGCTTTCTTT. Protein product: CASSQDPPTRTGPNNQAFF.

The chain is built from TRBV2 and TRBJ1-4, with D unresolved. The CDR3 spans 13 residues. CDR1 and CDR2 (germline): SNHLY, FYNNEI. Trimming removed 5 bases at V and 12 bases at J, with 16 bases between. The CDR3 here is CASSLATKTELFF. The CDR3 nucleotides are TGTGCCAGCAGTCTAGCGACTAAAACAGAACTGTTTTTT.

The chain couples TRBV6-1 to TRBJ2-3, with 9 bases aligning to TRBD1. Germline trimming cut 4 bases from V and 2 bases from J; bases unmatched to any gene: 7. This CDR3 has 16 amino acids. Looked up from germline, CDR1 is MNHNS and CDR2 is SASEGT. The CDR3 coding sequence is TGTGCCAGCAGTGTGGGGACAGGGACGTTCACAGATACGCAGTATTTT. Protein sequence: CASSVGTGTFTDTQYF.

The chain has TRBV5-1 and TRBJ2-1; 9 bases align to TRBD1. The V segment lost 0 bases and the J segment 9 bases; nucleotides outside the gene matches: 4. In germline, CDR1 is SGHRS, CDR2 YFSETQ. The CDR3 runs 14 residues. CDR3 sequence: CASSLDRGRGEQFF. Written as DNA, the CDR3 is TGCGCCAGCAGCTTGGACAGGGGGCGGGGTGAGCAGTTCTTC.

This clone was counted a single time. This chain links TRBV27 with TRBJ2-1; weak D call: TRBD1 (5 bases). The CDR3 consists of 15 residues. Between the trimmed V and J ends, which lost 5 bases and 8 bases, there was a span of 19 bases. The germline CDR1 and CDR2 sequences are MNHEY and SMNVEV (reference sequence). The CDR3 sequence: CASSNPGLNGYEQFF. CDR3 nucleotides: TGTGCCAGCAGTAATCCAGGGTTGAATGGCTATGAGCAGTTCTTC.

This chain links TRBV19 with TRBJ2-7, with D maybe TRBD2 (7 bases). Trimming took 5 bases from V and 7 from J, leaving 18 bases between them. CDR1 is LNHDA and CDR2 is SQIVND in the germline V gene (reference sequence). CDR3 length: 14 amino acids. The CDR3 reads CASSRGAASWEQYF. The DNA for the CDR3 is TGTGCCAGTAGTCGGGGGGCGGCGAGTTGGGAGCAGTACTTC. The full variable domain, completed using reference TRBV19 and TRBJ2-7, is DGGITQSPKYLFRKEGQNVTLSCEQNLNHDAMYWYRQDPGQGLRLIYYSQIVNDFQKGDIAEGYSVSREKKESFPLTVTSAQKNPTAFYLCASSRGAASWEQYFGPGTRLTVT.

The chain couples TRBV10-3 to TRBJ1-5; TRBD1 agrees at 8 bases. Trimming at V came to 3 bases and at J to 6 bases, leaving 4 bases not matched to a gene. Germline V gene lookup returns CDR1 ENHRY and CDR2 SYGVKD. The CDR3 spans 14 residues. For the CDR3, the DNA is TGTGCCATCAGTGAACAGGGGGAGGGTCAGCCCCAGCATTTT. Translation gives CAISEQGEGQPQHF.

The J gene is TRBJ2-5, the V gene TRBV6-2 or TRBV6-3; the D is unclear. The V end lost 2 bases, the J end lost 1 base, and 8 bases lay between the germline ends. The CDR3 consists of 14 residues. The germline gives CDR1 MNHEY, CDR2 SVGEGT. The CDR3 sequence: CASSYRSTQETQYF. CDR3 bases: TGTGCCAGCAGTTACAGGAGTACCCAAGAGACCCAGTACTTC.

This sequence joins TRBV11-2 and TRBJ2-1; 7 bases map to TRBD2. The CDR3 has 16 residues. CDR1 and CDR2 from the germline V gene are SGHAT and FQNNGV. Germline trimming cut 5 bases from V and 4 bases from J; bases unmatched to any gene: 11. CDR3 sequence: CASSPPLTAGYNEQFF. The CDR3 DNA sequence: TGTGCCAGCAGCCCACCGCTTACAGCGGGGTACAATGAGCAGTTCTTC.

CDR3 region: CTSSFSPVSSGNTGELFF. In DNA form, the CDR3 reads TGCACCAGCAGCTTCTCTCCCGTTTCTAGCGGTAACACCGGGGAGCTGTTTTTT. The V and J genes are TRBV1 and TRBJ2-2; the DNA was not compared with TRBD2, the D call given in the table. TRBV1 is an annotated pseudogene. This CDR3 has 18 amino acids.

V and J are TRBV9 and TRBJ1-3; weak D call: TRBD1 (6 bases). The CDR3 is 13 amino acids. The germline V gene encodes CDR1 SGDLS and CDR2 YYNGEE. The V and J ends lost 0 bases and 7 bases respectively, with 8 bases between them. Here the CDR3 reads CASSVEGGNTIYF. The CDR3 region has the DNA TGTGCCAGCAGCGTAGAAGGGGGTAACACCATATATTTT.